Below are 31 T cell receptor beta chains sequenced from a single sample in a study of identical twins. TCRdb itself ran the 5' RACE reads through MiXCR, one entry per CDR3 protein. The data contain a few hundred thousand distinct CDR3 sequences, just under 10% of them singletons. These sequences were also reported in another study, on yellow fever vaccine responses in identical twins.

The sequencing sample was made of PBMCs. These receptors came from a woman younger than 30 in good health.

This clonotype turned up a few times. The rearrangement links TRBV28 to TRBJ2-5, with a weak D call TRBD2 (6 bases). CDR3 length: 11 amino acids. Germline CDR1 and CDR2: MDHEN and SYDVKM. Trimming removed 10 bases at V and 3 bases at J, with 9 bases between. In nucleotides, the CDR3 is TGTGCCATCCGCGGGGAAGAGACCCAGTACTTC. Protein sequence: CAIRGEETQYF.

This clonotype was detected ten times or more. CDR3 region: CSADSRETQYF. CDR3 sequence (DNA): TGCAGTGCTGACTCCAGGGAGACCCAGTACTTC. V usage is TRBV20-1 and J usage is TRBJ2-5; D gene uncertain. Trimming removed 5 bases from V and 5 bases from J, with 9 bases in between. The CDR3 has 11 amino acids. CDR1 is DFQATT and CDR2 is SNEGSKA in the germline V gene (reference sequence).

The chain carries TRBV7-9 and TRBJ2-1, with D perhaps TRBD2 (6 bases). Trimming took 1 base from V and 9 from J, leaving 13 bases between them. The CDR3 extends over 14 amino acids. Germline-derived CDR1 and CDR2 are SEHNR and FQNEAQ (reference sequence). The CDR3 nucleotides are TGTGCCAGCAGCTTAGGGGTAGCGGTAGCTGAGCAGTTCTTC. This translates into CASSLGVAVAEQFF. Supplemented by reference TRBV7-9 and TRBJ2-1, the full variable domain reads DTGVSQNPRHKITKRGQNVTFRCDPISEHNRLYWYRQTLGQGPEFLTYFQNEAQLEKSRLLSDRFSAERPKGSFSTLEIQRTEQGDSAMYLCASSLGVAVAEQFFGPGTRLTVL.

This clonotype was counted between two and nine times. The chain carries TRBV12-3 or TRBV12-4 and TRBJ2-3; TRBD2 aligns across 8 bases. The CDR3 has 16 amino acids. The V and J ends lost 0 bases and 2 bases, in that order; junction bases with no gene match: 4. The CDR3 here is CASSLASGVSTDTQYF. The CDR3 DNA reads TGTGCCAGCAGTTTAGCTAGCGGGGTCTCCACAGATACGCAGTATTTT.

Of note for this clonotype: Mismatch with germline at one junction end may stem from a read error. The chain recombines TRBV5-1 with TRBJ1-4, with a tentative D call TRBD1 (6 bases). The V gene's germline CDR1 is SGHRS and CDR2 YFSETQ. There are 15 residues in the CDR3. CDR3 sequence (DNA): TGCGCCAGCAGCTTGTCCGGGACAACTGATGAAAAACTGTTTTTT. It is translated as CASSLSGTTDEKLFF.

The table lists this clonotype with many counts. The genes are TRBV6-5 and TRBJ2-2, with TRBD2 identical over 8 bases. This CDR3 contains 16 residues. The V and J ends lost 3 bases and 7 bases, in that order; junction bases with no gene match: 10. Germline CDR1 reads MNHEY; CDR2 reads SVGAGI. CDR3 protein: CASSYVGAGVSGELFF. As DNA, the CDR3 is TGTGCCAGCAGTTATGTCGGAGCGGGAGTGAGCGGGGAGCTGTTTTTT.

The V and J genes are TRBV7-3 and TRBJ1-2; no clear D. The CDR3 sequence is 13 residues long. V was trimmed by 6 bases and J by 4 bases, leaving 12 bases between them. The germline CDR1 and CDR2 sequences are SGHTA and FQGTGA. CDR3 amino acids: CASRPAGSYGYTF. In DNA form, the CDR3 reads TGTGCCAGCAGACCTGCTGGAAGCTATGGCTACACCTTC.

The chain joins TRBV4-3 to TRBJ2-6; D uncertain. The CDR3 extends over 16 amino acids. V lost 2 bases and J 0 bases, leaving 8 bases between the germline ends. The V gene's germline CDR1 is LGHNA and CDR2 YSLEER. CDR3 in DNA: TGCGCCAGCAGCCAAAGCCCAGTCTCTGGGGCCAACGTCCTGACTTTC. Translated, it gives CASSQSPVSGANVLTF.

This clonotype was seen ten or more times. The CDR3 bases are TGTGCCAGCCGTGTCTTACAGGGCCCTGGATGGGACAATGAGCAGTTCTTC. This translates into CASRVLQGPGWDNEQFF. V gene TRBV6-1 combines with J gene TRBJ2-1; perhaps TRBD1 as D (6 bases). V shed 8 bases and J shed 5 bases, with 25 bases lying between them. The CDR3 consists of 17 residues. Per the germline V gene, CDR1 is MNHNS and CDR2 is SASEGT.

This clonotype has a handful of counts. This rearrangement joins TRBV7-2 to TRBJ1-4, with D tentatively TRBD1 (5 bases). Germline CDR1 reads SGHTA; CDR2 reads FQGNSA. The CDR3 runs to 15 residues. V gave up 0 bases and J gave up 7 bases, with 12 bases separating them. The DNA for the CDR3 is TGTGCCAGCAGCTTAGCGGCAAAAAGGGGTGAAAAACTGTTTTTT. Protein sequence: CASSLAAKRGEKLFF.

In its sample, this clonotype was seen a few times. This chain links TRBV7-8 with TRBJ2-3, with 7 bases fitting TRBD1. Trimming cost V 0 bases and J 4 bases; bases outside gene matches: 13. Per the germline V gene, CDR1 is SGHVS and CDR2 is FQNEAQ. The CDR3 loop spans 18 amino acids. The CDR3 region is CASSLALDYRGNPDTQYF. The CDR3 coding sequence is TGTGCCAGCAGCTTAGCCCTTGACTACAGGGGCAACCCAGATACGCAGTATTTT.

The rearrangement uses TRBV11-2 and TRBJ2-2; possible D gene TRBD2, 6 bases. CDR1 SGHAT and CDR2 FQNNGV come from the germline V gene. Trimming removed 6 bases from V and 6 bases from J, with 20 bases in between. The CDR3 is 16 amino acids. CDR3 sequence: CASRPNSAGSSGELFF. The CDR3 DNA sequence: TGTGCCAGCAGACCGAACTCTGCGGGATCTTCCGGGGAGCTGTTTTTT.

The CDR3 DNA is TGTGCCAGCAGCCAAGAGGGGACCAGGGCACCCCTCCACTTT. This sequence encodes CASSQEGTRAPLHF. The V call is TRBV14, the J call TRBJ1-6; tentative D call: TRBD1 (5 bases). In germline, CDR1 is SGHDN, CDR2 FVKESK. The CDR3 totals 14 residues. With 0 bases removed from V and 11 bases from J, the gap between germline ends came to 11 bases.

The V gene is TRBV29-1, the J gene TRBJ2-7, with D perhaps TRBD2 (5 bases). The V end lost 7 bases, the J end lost 5 bases, and 9 bases lay between the germline ends. Germline assignment: CDR1 SQVTM and CDR2 ANQGSEA. CDR3 size: 10 residues. The CDR3 nucleotides are TGCAGCGCTGAGAGGGACGAGCAGTACTTC. This gives the protein CSAERDEQYF.

The chain combines TRBV7-2 with TRBJ2-5, with no clear D. V was trimmed by 1 base and J by 3 bases, leaving 9 bases between them. This CDR3 is built from 14 residues. CDR1 is SGHTA and CDR2 is FQGNSA in the germline V gene. CDR3 DNA sequence: TGTGCCAGCAGCTTAGACCCTACTGAAGAGACCCAGTACTTC. This gives the protein CASSLDPTEETQYF.

This clonotype was seen at least ten times. This sequence joins TRBV6-1 and TRBJ2-7; TRBD1 might be the D (6 bases). This CDR3 contains 14 residues. Per the germline V gene, CDR1 is MNHNS and CDR2 is SASEGT. V was cut by 7 bases and J by 1 base, with 14 bases left in between. CDR3 nucleotides: TGTGCCAGCACCCCCCAACAGGGTTCCTACGAGCAGTACTTC. Amino acids: CASTPQQGSYEQYF.

This clonotype was counted a few times. The rearrangement uses TRBV10-2 and TRBJ2-7; 7 positions match TRBD1. Trimming removed 2 bases from V and 4 bases from J; junction bases left unmatched: 2. The germline gives CDR1 WSHSY, CDR2 SAAADI. This CDR3 is 13 amino acids long. The DNA of the CDR3 is TGCGCCAGCAGTGAGAGGACAGGATACGAGCAGTACTTC. This translates into CASSERTGYEQYF.

The V gene is TRBV29-1, the J gene TRBJ2-5; possible D gene TRBD1, 6 bases. V was cut by 4 bases and J by 5 bases, with 11 bases left in between. The CDR3 has 12 residues. Germline assignment: CDR1 SQVTM and CDR2 ANQGSEA. The CDR3 DNA reads TGCAGCGTTGGACGACAGGCCGAGACCCAGTACTTC. Its translation: CSVGRQAETQYF.

This clonotype was detected many times. The V gene is TRBV7-9, the J gene TRBJ2-2, with D unresolved. Trimming removed 3 bases at V and 4 bases at J, with 3 bases between. CDR1 is SEHNR and CDR2 is FQNEAQ in the germline V gene (reference sequence). The CDR3 loop spans 12 amino acids. The DNA of the CDR3 is TGTGCCAGCAGCTTCACCACCGGGGAGCTGTTTTTT. It is translated as CASSFTTGELFF.

The genes are TRBV11-2 and TRBJ2-4, with 12 bases identical to TRBD2. V dropped 3 bases and J dropped 4; count of bases not matched to a gene: 4. CDR3 length: 16 amino acids. Germline assignment: CDR1 SGHAT and CDR2 FQNNGV. Here the CDR3 DNA reads TGTGCCAGCAGCTTTCAACTAGCGGGAGGTAAAAACATTCAGTACTTC. It yields the protein CASSFQLAGGKNIQYF.

This clonotype was seen more than once but under ten times. This chain's CDR3 is CSALGTSGGNTGELFF. CDR3 DNA: TGCAGTGCCCTCGGGACTAGCGGGGGGAACACCGGGGAGCTGTTTTTT. The rearrangement links TRBV20-1 to TRBJ2-2, with 14 positions matching TRBD2. The CDR3 totals 16 residues. With 6 bases clipped from V and 1 base from J, the junction kept 4 bases outside the gene matches. Germline CDR1 reads DFQATT; CDR2 reads SNEGSKA (reference sequence).

This clonotype was seen at least ten times. The chain has TRBV5-1 and TRBJ2-3, with D unresolved. V gave up 0 bases and J gave up 2 bases, with 7 bases separating them. CDR1 and CDR2 (germline): SGHRS, YFSETQ. CDR3 length equals 14 residues. The CDR3 DNA is TGCGCCAGCAGCTTGGGCCACCCCACAGATACGCAGTATTTT. As protein: CASSLGHPTDTQYF.

This clonotype was seen many times. The chain couples TRBV5-1 to TRBJ1-4; D remains ambiguous. Germline V gene sequence: CDR1 SGHRS, CDR2 YFSETQ. Between the trimmed V and J ends, which lost 2 bases and 3 bases, there was a span of 11 bases. The CDR3 has 15 residues. The CDR3 coding sequence is TGCGCCAGCAGCTTCTACTCATTTGCTAATGAAAAACTGTTTTTT. The encoded protein is CASSFYSFANEKLFF.

This clonotype was found a few times. CDR3 nucleotides: TGTGCCATCAGTGAAACCTGGGACAGGGAAACCGGGGAGCTGTTTTTT. Its protein product is CAISETWDRETGELFF. The chain employs TRBV10-3 and TRBJ2-2, with 9 bases fitting TRBD1. Germline values: CDR1 ENHRY, CDR2 SYGVKD. The ends lost 3 bases at V and 5 bases at J; junction bases unmatched: 7. This CDR3 has 16 amino acids.

This clonotype was found a few times. The rearrangement uses TRBV20-1 and TRBJ2-7; D not certain. The CDR3 covers 12 residues. The germline V and J ends were trimmed by 1 base and 4 bases, with 8 bases remaining between them. CDR1 and CDR2 (germline): DFQATT, SNEGSKA (reference sequence). Here the CDR3 reads CSARVGIYEQYF. The CDR3 nucleotides are TGCAGTGCTAGAGTGGGGATTTACGAGCAGTACTTC.

This clonotype was recorded at least ten times. This chain links TRBV2 with TRBJ2-1, with 12 bases matching TRBD2. Germline loops: CDR1 SNHLY, CDR2 FYNNEI. The length of the CDR3 is 15 residues. J gave up 5 bases and V 7 bases, and 6 bases lay outside the gene matches. CDR3 bases: TGTGCCAGCACCTCTAGCGGGGGGGGTAACAATGAGCAGTTCTTC. Protein product: CASTSSGGGNNEQFF.

This clonotype has more than one count but fewer than ten. The V and J genes are TRBV29-1 and TRBJ1-2; D is unclear. The germline V and J ends were trimmed by 5 bases and 4 bases, with 8 bases remaining between them. Looked up from germline, CDR1 is SQVTM and CDR2 is ANQGSEA. This CDR3 is built from 11 residues. The CDR3 coding sequence is TGCAGCGTTTCAAGTGGCTATGGCTACACCTTC. This gives the protein CSVSSGYGYTF.

This chain links TRBV19 with TRBJ2-4; 7 nucleotides agree with TRBD1. CDR1 LNHDA and CDR2 SQIVND come from the germline V gene (reference sequence). The J segment lost 0 bases and the V segment lost 4 bases, leaving 12 bases of the junction unmatched. This CDR3 is built from 18 residues. In DNA, the CDR3 is TGTGCCAGTAGTACCCCATCCGGGACAGCACTAGCCAAAAACATTCAGTACTTC. Its translation: CASSTPSGTALAKNIQYF.

This clonotype was counted a single time. The chain couples TRBV19 to TRBJ2-2; TRBD1 aligns across 10 bases. Germline V gene lookup returns CDR1 LNHDA and CDR2 SQIVND (reference sequence). CDR3 length: 17 amino acids. Trimming cost V 6 bases and J 0 bases; bases outside gene matches: 7. For the CDR3, the DNA is TGTGCCAGTAGATACCGGGACAGGGGCCCGAACACCGGGGAGCTGTTTTTT. Amino acids: CASRYRDRGPNTGELFF.

Turning to this clonotype: This may come from a read error, since a much larger clone is one base off. The chain has TRBV10-1 and TRBJ2-4, with TRBD1 matching over 7 bases. Per the germline V gene, CDR1 is WNHNN and CDR2 is SYGVQD (reference sequence). The V gene end was trimmed by 9 bases and the J gene end by 0 bases; junction bases not matched to a gene: 8. The CDR3 consists of 15 residues. The CDR3 loop reads CASSGQRAAKNIQYF. The CDR3 coding sequence is TGCGCCAGTTCGGGACAGAGGGCAGCCAAAAACATTCAGTACTTC.

This clonotype was recorded at least ten times. CDR3 loop: CSARGNTEAFF. In DNA, the CDR3 is TGCAGTGCTAGAGGGAACACTGAAGCTTTCTTT. This sequence joins TRBV20-1 and TRBJ1-1; D gene unclear. The length of the CDR3 is 11 residues. Trimming stripped 1 base from V and 1 base from J, with 1 base between. The germline CDR1 and CDR2 sequences are DFQATT and SNEGSKA (reference sequence).